This T cell receptor (beta chain) was obtained from a study of blood T cell repertoires in COVID-19. Study at large: Acute and convalescent COVID-19 specimens originated in the United States, Italy and Spain.

V trimming: 0 bases; J trimming: 2 bases; junction bases outside the gene matches: 3. Germline assignment: CDR1 LGHNA and CDR2 YSLEER. This CDR3 comprises 15 residues. Generated by immunoSEQ multiplex PCR, the TCRdb table keeps only in-frame clones and is missing some. The sample carries fewer than 200,000 clones, under 90% recorded once. The TCR originated in a man aged 60-69 years with acute or convalescent COVID-19. The chain combines TRBV4-3 with TRBJ1-2; 7 bases fit TRBD1. The sequenced material came from peripheral blood. CDR3 DNA sequence: TGCGCCAGCAGCCAAGATCGGGGACAGAACTATGGCTACACCTTC. Translated: CASSQDRGQNYGYTF.